This T cell receptor beta chain was sequenced for a study of T cells after somatic rescue of genetic block. Clones were sequenced by immunoSEQ multiplex PCR, and TCRdb holds only the in-frame ones, with some missing. Among around 100,000 clones, about 93% were seen once, and the ten largest hold 1.4%. In germline, CDR1 is LNHDA, CDR2 SQIVND (reference sequence). V was trimmed by 0 bases and J by 0 bases, leaving 8 bases between them. The CDR3 is 15 amino acids. The sample consisted of peripheral blood mononuclear cells (PBMCs). The chain carries TRBV19 and TRBJ1-1; no definite D call. This clonotype was sampled from a woman aged 18-30 years. The CDR3 bases are TGTGCCAGTAGTATAGAGGGTGTCATGAACACTGAAGCTTTCTTT. Translated: CASSIEGVMNTEAFF. Full variable domain (remainder filled in from reference TRBV19 and TRBJ1-1): DGGITQSPKYLFRKEGQNVTLSCEQNLNHDAMYWYRQDPGQGLRLIYYSQIVNDFQKGDIAEGYSVSREKKESFPLTVTSAQKNPTAFYLCASSIEGVMNTEAFFGQGTRLTVV.